The 18 T cell receptor beta chains given below trace back to one sample, sequenced in a study of T-cell memory formation after mild COVID-19. MiXCR, run by TCRdb on the 5' RACE reads, gives a single entry per CDR3 protein. The data show 300,000 to 400,000 distinct CDR3 sequences, more than 15% seen once. Sequenced material: PBMCs or a T cell subset sorted from them (not recorded which). The source is a man aged 18-30 years who had mild COVID-19 (a few samples of this study predate the infection). Cell type and time point are not known.

The chain has TRBV5-5 and TRBJ2-6; D is undetermined. The CDR3 contains 17 residues. Trimming left V 2 bases short and J 1 base short, with 13 bases between. CDR1 and CDR2 from the germline V gene are SGHKS and YYEKEE (reference sequence). The CDR3 loop is CASSLRLSYSGANVLTF. The CDR3 DNA sequence: TGTGCCAGCAGCTTAAGGCTGTCGTATTCTGGGGCCAACGTCCTGACTTTC.

This clonotype was counted many times. Germline and junction disagree at one end, which may indicate a read error. The gene calls are TRBV12-3 or TRBV12-4 and TRBJ1-1; D is ambiguous. The CDR3 spans 13 residues. CDR3 sequence (DNA): TGCGCCAGCAGACGTACTGGGAACACTGAAGCTTTCTTT. It is translated as CASRRTGNTEAFF.

This clonotype was observed a handful of times. The junction departs from the called germline gene at one end, perhaps through a read error. The chain recombines TRBV7-2 with TRBJ2-1; 8 bases line up with TRBD1. The CDR3 sequence is 14 residues long. Germline V gene lookup returns CDR1 SGHTA and CDR2 FQGNSA. DNA for the CDR3: TGTGCCAGCAGCCCAGGGGGCGCTTACAGTGAGCAGTTCTTC. It is translated as CASSPGGAYSEQFF. The full variable domain, with the rest looked up from reference TRBV7-2 and TRBJ2-1, is GAGVSQSPSNKVTEKGKDVELRCDPISGHTALYWYRQSLGQGLEFLIYFQGNSAPDKSGLPSDRFSAERTGGSVSTLTIQRTQQEDSAVYLCASSPGGAYSEQFFGPGTRLTVL.

This rearrangement joins TRBV5-1 to TRBJ2-3; TRBD1 agrees at 10 bases. Germline loops: CDR1 SGHRS, CDR2 YFSETQ. This CDR3 is 15 amino acids long. V gave up 0 bases and J gave up 6 bases; unmatched junction bases: 4. The CDR3 nucleotides are TGCGCCAGCAGCTTGGTGACAGGGGGCTCTGATACGCAGTATTTT. Translation: CASSLVTGGSDTQYF.

In its sample, this clonotype was seen once. This chain links TRBV12-3 or TRBV12-4 with TRBJ1-2; D might be TRBD1 (5 bases). The V end lost 4 bases, the J end lost 9 bases, and 15 bases lay between the germline ends. This CDR3 is built from 13 residues. The chain's CDR3 is CASSSMLWGSYTF. The CDR3 nucleotides are TGTGCCAGCAGTTCAATGCTGTGGGGGAGCTACACCTTC.

The chain recombines TRBV5-1 with TRBJ1-2, with 8 bases matching TRBD1. This CDR3 has 15 residues. The J segment lost 2 bases and the V segment lost 3 bases, leaving 6 bases of the junction unmatched. Germline loops: CDR1 SGHRS, CDR2 YFSETQ. This CDR3 reads CASSSPDRVNYGYTF. CDR3 nucleotides: TGCGCCAGCAGCTCGCCGGACAGGGTAAACTATGGCTACACCTTC.

This clonotype was seen more than once but under ten times. The genes are TRBV7-9 and TRBJ1-2; D gene ambiguous. CDR1 and CDR2 from the germline V gene are SEHNR and FQNEAQ (reference sequence). The CDR3 is 13 amino acids. Trimming removed 6 bases at V and 4 bases at J, with 12 bases between. The chain's CDR3 is CASSRPIFYGYTF. The CDR3 bases are TGTGCCAGCAGTCGACCGATATTCTATGGCTACACCTTC. Drawing the rest from reference TRBV7-9 and TRBJ1-2, the complete variable domain is DTGVSQNPRHKITKRGQNVTFRCDPISEHNRLYWYRQTLGQGPEFLTYFQNEAQLEKSRLLSDRFSAERPKGSFSTLEIQRTEQGDSAMYLCASSRPIFYGYTFGSGTRLTVV.

This clonotype was recorded a few times. V gene TRBV28 combines with J gene TRBJ2-7, with D possibly being TRBD1 or TRBD2 (5 bases each). CDR3 length: 15 residues. Germline V CDR1 and CDR2: MDHEN, SYDVKM. V dropped 4 bases and J dropped 4 bases, with 17 bases sitting between them. CDR3 nucleotide sequence: TGTGCCAGCAGTTCCTCGACCCGGGGCAGGTACGAGCAGTACGTC. This encodes CASSSSTRGRYEQYV.

This clonotype was seen more than once but under ten times. The chain is built from TRBV25-1 and TRBJ2-7; 10 bases are shared with TRBD2. Germline trimming cut 2 bases from V and 10 bases from J; bases unmatched to any gene: 11. The CDR3 contains 15 residues. CDR1 and CDR2 from the germline V gene are MGHDK and SYGVNS. CDR3 amino acids: CASSEGALAGALQYF. DNA of the CDR3: TGTGCCAGCAGTGAAGGGGCTCTAGCGGGGGCCCTCCAGTACTTC.

Here the CDR3 reads CASSLLGITDTQYF. CDR3 DNA sequence: TGCGCCAGCAGCTTGCTGGGGATCACAGATACGCAGTATTTT. The chain couples TRBV5-1 to TRBJ2-3; D is uncertain. The germline CDR1 and CDR2 sequences are SGHRS and YFSETQ. The CDR3 covers 14 residues. Trimming removed 1 base at V and 2 bases at J, with 8 bases between.

The chain is built from TRBV21-1 and TRBJ2-3; TRBD2 is taken as the D call from the table, unchecked against the DNA. TRBV21-1 is a pseudogene. The CDR3 loop spans 17 amino acids. CDR3 in DNA: TGTGCCAGCAGCAAAGTCGGGGTAGCGGGGTTCACAGATACGCAGTATTTT. Encoded protein: CASSKVGVAGFTDTQYF.

This clonotype turned up a few times. This chain joins TRBV7-9 and TRBJ2-3; 10 nucleotides line up with TRBD2. V lost 7 bases and J lost 3; bases outside the gene matches: 7. The CDR3 sequence is 15 residues long. Germline V gene lookup returns CDR1 SEHNR and CDR2 FQNEAQ (reference sequence). The CDR3 sequence: CASTTTSGPTDTQYF. In nucleotides, the CDR3 is TGTGCCAGCACCACGACTAGCGGGCCTACAGATACGCAGTATTTT.

This sequence joins TRBV6-1 and TRBJ2-7; weak D call: TRBD1 (6 bases). CDR1 and CDR2 (germline): MNHNS, SASEGT. Trimming pared 4 bases from V and 7 bases from J, leaving 20 bases between. The CDR3 covers 15 residues. Written as DNA, the CDR3 is TGTGCCAGCAGTGCCCCACAGGGCTCCGGATTGGAGCAGTACTTC. This sequence encodes CASSAPQGSGLEQYF.

In its sample, this clonotype was seen a few times. The chain recombines TRBV6-6 with TRBJ2-1, with D possibly being TRBD1 (6 bases). CDR3 length: 13 residues. V lost 7 bases and J lost 4, with 11 bases in between. Germline V gene lookup returns CDR1 MNHNY and CDR2 SVGAGI (reference sequence). The CDR3 DNA follows: TGTGCCAGCAACCCAGGGGTTTACAATGAGCAGTTCTTC. This sequence encodes CASNPGVYNEQFF.

This clonotype was seen only a few times. The V call is TRBV29-1, the J call TRBJ2-3, with D perhaps TRBD1 (6 bases). Germline CDR1 is SQVTM and CDR2 is ANQGSEA. The CDR3 extends over 13 amino acids. The V end was cut by 7 bases, the J end by 1 base, with 12 bases between. DNA for the CDR3: TGCAGCGGCGGGTCAGGGGGCACAGATACGCAGTATTTT. Its translation is CSGGSGGTDTQYF.

This clonotype was counted only a few times. This chain connects TRBV9 to TRBJ2-3; D is ambiguous. CDR3 length: 13 residues. From germline, CDR1 is SGDLS and CDR2 YYNGEE. V shed 3 bases and J shed 3 bases, with 8 bases lying between them. Here the CDR3 reads CASSAVETDTQYF. Here the CDR3 DNA reads TGTGCCAGCAGCGCTGTCGAAACAGATACGCAGTATTTT.

This chain uses TRBV7-2 with TRBJ1-4; D is possibly TRBD1 (6 bases). The germline V gene has CDR1 SGHTA and CDR2 FQGNSA. The CDR3 spans 14 residues. V was shortened by 3 bases and J by 7 bases, with 12 bases between the two germline ends. CDR3 nucleotides: TGTGCCAGCAGCTTCGGGGGGGCTGGTGAAAAACTGTTTTTT. Amino acids: CASSFGGAGEKLFF.

This clonotype showed up just a few times. This sequence joins TRBV7-2 and TRBJ2-7; D uncertain. Trimming left V 1 base short and J 5 bases short, with 6 bases between. The CDR3 length is 12 residues. Per germline, CDR1 SGHTA and CDR2 FQGNSA. The DNA for the CDR3 is TGTGCCAGCAGCTTAGTGGACGACGAGCAGTACTTC. Translating it yields CASSLVDDEQYF.